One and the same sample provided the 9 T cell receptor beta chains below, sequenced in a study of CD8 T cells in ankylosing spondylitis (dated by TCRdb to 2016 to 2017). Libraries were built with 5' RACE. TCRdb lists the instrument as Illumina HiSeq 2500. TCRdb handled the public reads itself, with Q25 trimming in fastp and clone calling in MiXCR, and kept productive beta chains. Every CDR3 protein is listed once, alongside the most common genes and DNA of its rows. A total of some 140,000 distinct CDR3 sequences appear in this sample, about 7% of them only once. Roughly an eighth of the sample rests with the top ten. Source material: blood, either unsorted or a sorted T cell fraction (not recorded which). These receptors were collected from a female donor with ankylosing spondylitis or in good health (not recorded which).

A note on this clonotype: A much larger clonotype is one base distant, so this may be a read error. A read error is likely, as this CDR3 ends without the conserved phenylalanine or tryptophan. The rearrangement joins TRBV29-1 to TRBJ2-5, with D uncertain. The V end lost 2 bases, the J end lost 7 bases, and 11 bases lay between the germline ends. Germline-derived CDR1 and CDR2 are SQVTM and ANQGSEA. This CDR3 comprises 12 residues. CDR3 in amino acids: CSVEYDSGTQYL. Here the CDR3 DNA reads TGCAGCGTTGAATACGACTCGGGGACCCAGTACCTC.

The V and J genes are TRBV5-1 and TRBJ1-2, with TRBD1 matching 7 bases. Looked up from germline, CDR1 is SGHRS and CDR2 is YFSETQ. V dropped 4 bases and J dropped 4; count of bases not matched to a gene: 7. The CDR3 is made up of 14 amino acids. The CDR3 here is CASSLPWDSYGYTF. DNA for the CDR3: TGCGCCAGCAGCCTACCGTGGGACAGCTATGGCTACACCTTC.

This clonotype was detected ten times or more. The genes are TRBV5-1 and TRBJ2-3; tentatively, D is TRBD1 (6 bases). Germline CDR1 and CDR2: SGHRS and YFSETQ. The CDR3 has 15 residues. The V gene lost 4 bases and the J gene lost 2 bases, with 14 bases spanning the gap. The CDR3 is CASSPRTAATDTQYF. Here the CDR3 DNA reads TGCGCCAGCAGCCCCCGGACAGCCGCCACAGATACGCAGTATTTT.

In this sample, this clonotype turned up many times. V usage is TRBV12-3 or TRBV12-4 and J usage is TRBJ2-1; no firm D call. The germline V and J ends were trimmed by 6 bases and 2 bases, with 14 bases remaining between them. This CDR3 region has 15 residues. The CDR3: CASRPGPSTYNEQFF. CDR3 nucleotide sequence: TGTGCCAGCAGGCCTGGGCCCTCAACCTACAATGAGCAGTTCTTC.

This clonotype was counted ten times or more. Here the CDR3 reads CASSTRGPGANVLTF. For the CDR3, the DNA is TGTGCCAGCAGCACCCGCGGTCCGGGGGCCAACGTCCTGACTTTC. The chain couples TRBV9 to TRBJ2-6; D gene unclear. V lost 4 bases to trimming and J lost 4 bases, with 12 bases between them. This CDR3 has 15 amino acids. CDR1 and CDR2 from the germline V gene are SGDLS and YYNGEE.

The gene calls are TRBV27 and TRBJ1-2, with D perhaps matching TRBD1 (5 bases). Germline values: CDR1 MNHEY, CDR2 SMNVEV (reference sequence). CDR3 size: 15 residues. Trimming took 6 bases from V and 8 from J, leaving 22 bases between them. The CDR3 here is CASSPRGTQLGGYTF. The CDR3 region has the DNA TGTGCCAGCAGCCCCCGGGGGACCCAGTTGGGAGGCTACACCTTC.

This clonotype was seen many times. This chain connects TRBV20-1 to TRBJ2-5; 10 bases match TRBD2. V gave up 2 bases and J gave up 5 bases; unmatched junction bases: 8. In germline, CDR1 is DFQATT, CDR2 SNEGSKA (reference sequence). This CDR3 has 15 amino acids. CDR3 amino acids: CSARLAGALRETQYF. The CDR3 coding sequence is TGCAGTGCTAGACTAGCGGGGGCCCTCCGGGAGACCCAGTACTTC.

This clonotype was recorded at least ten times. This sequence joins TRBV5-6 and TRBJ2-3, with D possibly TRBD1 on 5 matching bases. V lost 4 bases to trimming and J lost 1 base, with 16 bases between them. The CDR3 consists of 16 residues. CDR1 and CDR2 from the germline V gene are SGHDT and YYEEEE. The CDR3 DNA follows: TGTGCCAGCAGCGGAGAACAGGAACCGGGCACAGATACGCAGTATTTT. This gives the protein CASSGEQEPGTDTQYF.

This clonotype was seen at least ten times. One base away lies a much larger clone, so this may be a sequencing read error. The CDR3 here is CASSVGLNSGELFF. CDR3 in DNA: TGTGCCAGCAGCGTGGGGCTGAACTCCGGGGAGCTGTTTTTT. The chain is built from TRBV5-4 and TRBJ2-2; perhaps TRBD1 as D (5 bases). Per the germline V gene, CDR1 is SGHNT and CDR2 is YYREEE (reference sequence). The CDR3 runs to 14 residues.